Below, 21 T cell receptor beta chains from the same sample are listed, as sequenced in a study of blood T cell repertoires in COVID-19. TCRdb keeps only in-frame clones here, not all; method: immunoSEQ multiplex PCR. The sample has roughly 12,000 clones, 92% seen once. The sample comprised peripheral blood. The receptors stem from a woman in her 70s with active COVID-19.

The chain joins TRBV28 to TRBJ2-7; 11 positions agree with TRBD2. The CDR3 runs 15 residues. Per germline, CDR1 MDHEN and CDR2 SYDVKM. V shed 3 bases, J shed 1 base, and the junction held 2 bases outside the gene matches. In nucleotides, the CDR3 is TGTGCCAGCAGTTTCGCTAGCGGGAGGTCCTACGAGCAGTACTTC. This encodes CASSFASGRSYEQYF.

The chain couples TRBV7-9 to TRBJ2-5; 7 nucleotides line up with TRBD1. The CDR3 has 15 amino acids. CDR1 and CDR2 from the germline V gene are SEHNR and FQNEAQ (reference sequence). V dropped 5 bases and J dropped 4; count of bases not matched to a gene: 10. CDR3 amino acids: CASSPRTGEGETQYF. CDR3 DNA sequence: TGTGCCAGCAGCCCCAGGACAGGCGAGGGAGAGACCCAGTACTTC. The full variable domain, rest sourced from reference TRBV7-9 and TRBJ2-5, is DTGVSQNPRHKITKRGQNVTFRCDPISEHNRLYWYRQTLGQGPEFLTYFQNEAQLEKSRLLSDRFSAERPKGSFSTLEIQRTEQGDSAMYLCASSPRTGEGETQYFGPGTRLLVL.

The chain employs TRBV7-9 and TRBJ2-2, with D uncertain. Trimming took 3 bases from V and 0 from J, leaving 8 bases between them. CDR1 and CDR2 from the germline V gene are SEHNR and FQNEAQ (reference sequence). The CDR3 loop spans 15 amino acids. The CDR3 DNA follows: TGTGCCAGCAGCTTGACCGACACGAACACCGGGGAGCTGTTTTTT. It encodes CASSLTDTNTGELFF.

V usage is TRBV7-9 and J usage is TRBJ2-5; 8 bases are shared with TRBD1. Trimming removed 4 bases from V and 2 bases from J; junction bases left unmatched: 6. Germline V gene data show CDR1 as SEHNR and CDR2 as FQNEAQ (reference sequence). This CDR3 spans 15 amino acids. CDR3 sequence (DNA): TGTGCCAGCAGCTCGGGACAGGCGATGCAAGAGACCCAGTACTTC. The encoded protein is CASSSGQAMQETQYF.

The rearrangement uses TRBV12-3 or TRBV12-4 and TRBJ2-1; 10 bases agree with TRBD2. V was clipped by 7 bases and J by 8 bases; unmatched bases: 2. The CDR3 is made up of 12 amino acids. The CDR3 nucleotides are TGTGCCAGCAACGGGACTAGCGATGAGCAGTTCTTC. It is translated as CASNGTSDEQFF.

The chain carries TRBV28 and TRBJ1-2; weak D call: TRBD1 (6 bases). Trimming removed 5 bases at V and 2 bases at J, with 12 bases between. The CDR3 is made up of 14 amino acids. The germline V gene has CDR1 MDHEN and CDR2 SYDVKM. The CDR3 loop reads CASSPGTPNYGYTF. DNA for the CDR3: TGTGCCAGCAGTCCCGGGACACCAAACTATGGCTACACCTTC.

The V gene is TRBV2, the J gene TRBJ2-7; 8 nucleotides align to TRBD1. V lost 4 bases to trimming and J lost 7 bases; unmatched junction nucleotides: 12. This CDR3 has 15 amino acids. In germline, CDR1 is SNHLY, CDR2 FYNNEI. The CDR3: CASSGSGQGAREQYF. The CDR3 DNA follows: TGTGCCAGCAGTGGATCAGGTCAGGGGGCTCGGGAGCAGTACTTC.

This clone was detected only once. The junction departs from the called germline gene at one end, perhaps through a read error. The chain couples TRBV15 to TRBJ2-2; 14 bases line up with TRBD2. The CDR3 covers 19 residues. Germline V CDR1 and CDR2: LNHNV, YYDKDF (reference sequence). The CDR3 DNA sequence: TGTGCCACCAGCAGAGTAGGGACTAGCGGGAGTCAGGGCCACCGGGGAGCTGTTTTT. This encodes CATSRVGTSGSQGHRGAVF. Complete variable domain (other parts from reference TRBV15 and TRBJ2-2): DAMVIQNPRYQVTQFGKPVTLSCSQTLNHNVMYWYQQKSSQAPKLLFHYYDKDFNNEADTPDNFQSRRPNTSFCFLDIRSPGLGDTAMYLCATSRVGTSGSQGHRGAVFGEGSRLTVL.

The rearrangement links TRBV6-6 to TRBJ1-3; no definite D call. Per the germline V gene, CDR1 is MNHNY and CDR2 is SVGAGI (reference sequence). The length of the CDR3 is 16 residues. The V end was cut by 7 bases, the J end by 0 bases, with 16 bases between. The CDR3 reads CASTPRGPSSGNTIYF. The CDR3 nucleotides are TGTGCCAGCACCCCTCGGGGTCCGTCCTCTGGAAACACCATATATTTT.

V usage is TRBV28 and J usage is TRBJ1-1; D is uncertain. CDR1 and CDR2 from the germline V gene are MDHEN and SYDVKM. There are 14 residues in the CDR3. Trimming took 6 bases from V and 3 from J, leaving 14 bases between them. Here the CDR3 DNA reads TGTGCCAGCAGCTCACAGTGGTTAGACACTGAAGCTTTCTTT. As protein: CASSSQWLDTEAFF.

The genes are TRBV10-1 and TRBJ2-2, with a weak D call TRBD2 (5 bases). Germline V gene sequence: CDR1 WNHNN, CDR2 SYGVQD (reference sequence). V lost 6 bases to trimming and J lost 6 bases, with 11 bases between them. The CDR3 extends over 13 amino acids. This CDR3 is CASSGIFAGELFF. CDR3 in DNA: TGCGCCAGCAGCGGGATATTTGCCGGGGAGCTGTTTTTT.

This CDR3 reads CASSSGLAGKSYNEQFF. CDR3 nucleotides: TGTGCCAGCAGCTCGGGACTAGCGGGAAAGTCCTACAATGAGCAGTTCTTC. The chain combines TRBV7-6 with TRBJ2-1; 13 bases are shared with TRBD2. This CDR3 comprises 17 residues. The ends lost 4 bases at V and 1 base at J; junction bases unmatched: 4. Germline CDR1 SGHVS, CDR2 FNYEAQ.

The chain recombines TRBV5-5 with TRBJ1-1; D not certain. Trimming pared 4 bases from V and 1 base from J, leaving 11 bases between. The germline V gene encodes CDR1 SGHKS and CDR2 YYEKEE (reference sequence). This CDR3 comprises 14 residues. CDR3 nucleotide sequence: TGTGCCAGCAGCCAAATGTCAGGGAACACTGAAGCTTTCTTT. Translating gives CASSQMSGNTEAFF.

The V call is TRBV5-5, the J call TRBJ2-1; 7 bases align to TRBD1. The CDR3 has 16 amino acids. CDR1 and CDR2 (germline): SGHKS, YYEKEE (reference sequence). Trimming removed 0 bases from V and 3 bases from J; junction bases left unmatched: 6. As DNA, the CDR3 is TGTGCCAGCAGCTTGGGAGGGGGCGTAGTCTACAATGAGCAGTTCTTC. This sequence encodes CASSLGGGVVYNEQFF. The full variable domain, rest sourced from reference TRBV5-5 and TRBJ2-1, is DAGVTQSPTHLIKTRGQQVTLRCSPISGHKSVSWYQQVLGQGPQFIFQYYEKEERGRGNFPDRFSARQFPNYSSELNVNALLLGDSALYLCASSLGGGVVYNEQFFGPGTRLTVL.

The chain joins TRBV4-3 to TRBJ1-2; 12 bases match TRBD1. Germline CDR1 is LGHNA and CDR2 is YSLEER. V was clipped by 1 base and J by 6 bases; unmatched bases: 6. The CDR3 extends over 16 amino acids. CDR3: CASSQGYGTGGHGYTF. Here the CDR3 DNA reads TGCGCCAGCAGCCAAGGGTATGGGACAGGGGGCCATGGCTACACCTTC.

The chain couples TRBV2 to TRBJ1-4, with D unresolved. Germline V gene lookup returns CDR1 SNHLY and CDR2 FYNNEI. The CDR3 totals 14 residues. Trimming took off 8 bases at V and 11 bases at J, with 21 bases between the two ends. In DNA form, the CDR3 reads TGTGCCAGCTTAACCCTAGGTGGCGGATTGAAACTGTTTTTT. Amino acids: CASLTLGGGLKLFF.

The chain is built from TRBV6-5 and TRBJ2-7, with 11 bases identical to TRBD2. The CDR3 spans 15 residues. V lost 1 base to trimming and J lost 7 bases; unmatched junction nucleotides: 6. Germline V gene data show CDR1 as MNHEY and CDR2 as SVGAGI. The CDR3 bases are TGTGCCAGCAGTTACTTAGGGACTAGCGGCAAGGAGCAGTACTTC. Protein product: CASSYLGTSGKEQYF.

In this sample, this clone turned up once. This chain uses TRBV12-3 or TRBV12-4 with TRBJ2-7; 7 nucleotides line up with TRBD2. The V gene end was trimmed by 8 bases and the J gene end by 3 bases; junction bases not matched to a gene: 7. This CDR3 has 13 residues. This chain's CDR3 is CASGGGTHYEQYF. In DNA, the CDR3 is TGTGCCAGCGGGGGGGGGACCCACTACGAGCAGTACTTC.

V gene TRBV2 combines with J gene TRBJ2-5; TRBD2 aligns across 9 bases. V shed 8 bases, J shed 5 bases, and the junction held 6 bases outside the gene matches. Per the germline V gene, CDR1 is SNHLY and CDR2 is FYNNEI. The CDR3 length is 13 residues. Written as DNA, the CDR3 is TGTGCCAGCTTAGCGGGAGTGCGGGAGACCCAGTACTTC. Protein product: CASLAGVRETQYF.

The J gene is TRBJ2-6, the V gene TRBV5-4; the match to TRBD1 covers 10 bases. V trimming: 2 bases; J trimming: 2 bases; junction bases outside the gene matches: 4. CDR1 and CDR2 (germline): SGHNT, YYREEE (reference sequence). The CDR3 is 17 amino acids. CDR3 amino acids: CASSFSTGGTGANVLTF. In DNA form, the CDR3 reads TGTGCCAGCAGCTTCTCGACAGGGGGCACTGGGGCCAACGTCCTGACTTTC.

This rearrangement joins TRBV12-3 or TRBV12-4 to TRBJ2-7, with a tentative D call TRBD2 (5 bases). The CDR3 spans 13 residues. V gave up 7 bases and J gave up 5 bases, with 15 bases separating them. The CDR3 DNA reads TGTGCCAGCACCAAGGGAGTGCGGAACGAGCAGTACTTC. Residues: CASTKGVRNEQYF.